Here is one T cell receptor (beta chain) with its context. Germline assignment: CDR1 SQVTM and CDR2 ANQGSEA. This CDR3 region has 14 residues. The V end lost 1 base, the J end lost 7 bases, and 13 bases lay between the germline ends. The entry originates in a study of blood T cell repertoires in COVID-19. Study in general: Collection of acute and convalescent COVID-19 samples took place in the United States, Italy and Spain. Nucleic acid was either cDNA or gDNA, and it came from T cells, B-cell-depleted T cells, or PBMCs.

Methods used by the authors: Cell counts per sample came from amplifying reference gene primers. The method was immunoSEQ multiplex PCR; TCRdb's version includes in-frame clones alone and lacks a portion of them. That table furnishes V, J and clone size, whereas the DNA furnished D and trimming. The sample holds approximately 250,000 clones; around 84% are singletons and the top ten take less than 5%. The chain employs TRBV29-1 and TRBJ2-2; TRBD2 might be the D (5 bases). The sequenced sample was peripheral blood. This clonotype originated in a man aged 55-75 years with acute or convalescent COVID-19. CDR3 nucleotides: TGCAGCGTTGAAGTTATTGCGGGTGGCGGGGAGCTGTTTTTT. It specifies CSVEVIAGGGELFF.